This TCR beta chain was identified during a study of shared clonotypes between healthy human individuals. The germline V gene encodes CDR1 MNHEY and CDR2 SMNVEV (reference sequence). CDR3 length equals 15 residues. V lost 5 bases and J 3 bases, leaving 16 bases between the germline ends. Profiled with immunoSEQ multiplex PCR; TCRdb holds only in-frame clones, not every one. The data hold about 730,000 clones, with approximately 72% observed a single time. The TCR was taken from a woman in her twenties or thirties in good health. The sequenced sample was memory CD4+ T cells sorted from blood. This sample's subset: CD45RA-negative fraction. The V and J genes are TRBV27 and TRBJ1-2; a possible D gene is TRBD1 (5 bases). In DNA, the CDR3 is TGTGCCAGCAGTCCCGACCGACAGACGGACTATGGCTACACCTTC. Its protein is CASSPDRQTDYGYTF.